The 20 T cell receptor beta chains reported below all come from one sample, sequenced in a study of blood T cells in healthy people across ages (dated by TCRdb to between 2015 and 2017). Library preparation used 5' RACE. The instrument was an Illumina HiSeq 2500. A second PCR of roughly 7 to 12 cycles was run with a J-beta primer mix and a sample-barcoded 5' primer. TCRdb cleaned the public reads at Q25 with fastp, built clones with MiXCR and kept in-frame beta chains. Rows with one shared CDR3 protein collapse into an entry with the most common genes and DNA. The sample table records 540,000 or so distinct CDR3 sequences; 25% to 30% of these occur just once. The ten top clones hold roughly 18% of the sample. The sequencing sample was made of blood. The receptors stem from a woman in her seventies in good health.

The V gene is TRBV12-3 or TRBV12-4, the J gene TRBJ2-2, with TRBD2 matching over 12 bases. Trimming cost V 3 bases and J 4 bases; bases outside gene matches: 6. This CDR3 comprises 17 residues. CDR3 sequence reads: CASSLGTSGGPTGELFF. CDR3 sequence (DNA): TGTGCCAGCAGTTTGGGCACTAGCGGGGGGCCCACCGGGGAGCTGTTTTTT.

This clonotype was counted only a few times. The CDR3 reads CASSLRDREHEQYF. Here the CDR3 DNA reads TGTGCCAGCAGCCTCCGGGACAGGGAGCACGAGCAGTACTTC. The chain links TRBV11-1 to TRBJ2-7; 9 nucleotides match TRBD1. The CDR3 extends over 14 amino acids. Trimming removed 5 bases from V and 5 bases from J; junction bases left unmatched: 7. The germline CDR1 and CDR2 sequences are SGHAT and FQDESV (reference sequence).

The rearrangement joins TRBV4-1 to TRBJ2-4; D is unresolved. In germline, CDR1 is MGHRA, CDR2 YSYEKL. V lost 0 bases to trimming and J lost 8 bases, with 5 bases between them. The CDR3 spans 12 residues. The CDR3 here is CASSQDRDIQYF. CDR3 nucleotides: TGCGCCAGCAGCCAAGATCGTGACATTCAGTACTTC.

V gene TRBV7-2 combines with J gene TRBJ2-2; D remains ambiguous. The CDR3 loop spans 16 amino acids. CDR1 and CDR2 (germline): SGHTA, FQGNSA. Trimming cost V 5 bases and J 2 bases, with 15 bases left between them. The CDR3 nucleotides read TGTGCCAGCAGCCCCCTTATAGTAGCCAACACCGGGGAGCTGTTTTTT. It specifies CASSPLIVANTGELFF.

This clonotype was counted a few times. The CDR3 spells CASSVTGVVHGYTF. The CDR3 nucleotides read TGTGCCAGCAGCGTTACAGGGGTGGTACATGGCTACACCTTC. The chain is built from TRBV7-2 and TRBJ1-2; TRBD1 agrees at 7 bases. V lost 5 bases and J lost 6; bases outside the gene matches: 9. Germline V lookup: CDR1 SGHTA, CDR2 FQGNSA. The CDR3 length is 14 residues.

This clonotype showed up just once. The V gene is TRBV10-3, the J gene TRBJ1-2; D not resolved. The V end lost 4 bases, the J end lost 2 bases, and 8 bases lay between the germline ends. CDR3 size: 13 residues. Germline lookup yields CDR1 ENHRY and CDR2 SYGVKD. CDR3 protein: CAISARENYGYTF. CDR3 DNA sequence: TGTGCCATCAGTGCCCGGGAAAACTATGGCTACACCTTC.

This clonotype was recorded many times. The V gene is TRBV29-1, the J gene TRBJ1-2; tentative D call: TRBD1 (5 bases). The ends were cut back, 1 base at V and 2 bases at J, with 11 bases in the middle. CDR1 and CDR2 (germline): SQVTM, ANQGSEA. This CDR3 has 14 residues. CDR3 nucleotides: TGCAGCGTTGAAGTAGGGGTCCAGAACTATGGCTACACCTTC. Its translation is CSVEVGVQNYGYTF. The variable domain in full, completed from reference TRBV29-1 and TRBJ1-2, reads SAVISQKPSRDICQRGTSLTIQCQVDSQVTMMFWYRQQPGQSLTLIATANQGSEATYESGFVIDKFPISRPNLTFSTLTVSNMSPEDSSIYLCSVEVGVQNYGYTFGSGTRLTVV.

This chain connects TRBV7-3 to TRBJ2-5; D is unclear. CDR3 length equals 14 residues. V lost 2 bases to trimming and J lost 4 bases, with 11 bases between them. Germline V gene sequence: CDR1 SGHTA, CDR2 FQGTGA. CDR3 sequence (DNA): TGTGCCAGCAGCTTAGGTGTAAGAGGAGAGACCCAGTACTTC. This gives the protein CASSLGVRGETQYF.

The rearrangement joins TRBV11-2 to TRBJ2-5; 10 nucleotides align to TRBD1. The J call could be wrong; TRBJ2-1 is a better fit for the DNA end. Germline CDR1 reads SGHAT; CDR2 reads FQNNGV. This CDR3 contains 17 residues. The CDR3 DNA is TGTGCCAGCAGCTCCCCGCAGGGGGACAGGGGTCGGCGGGAGCAGTTCTTC. Its protein product is CASSSPQGDRGRREQFF.

The chain recombines TRBV5-5 with TRBJ2-5; 8 bases align to TRBD1. TRBJ2-7 matches the DNA end more closely, so the J call is doubtful. The CDR3 spans 16 residues. Looked up from germline, CDR1 is SGHKS and CDR2 is YYEKEE (reference sequence). The CDR3 protein is CASSRTRDRSLYEQYF. The CDR3 DNA follows: TGTGCCAGCAGCCGGACCAGGGACAGGTCGTTATACGAGCAGTACTTC.

This clonotype was detected once. The gene calls are TRBV20-1 and TRBJ1-1, with TRBD1 identical over 8 bases. V lost 6 bases, J lost 8 bases, and 14 bases stayed unmatched. CDR1 DFQATT and CDR2 SNEGSKA come from the germline V gene (reference sequence). The CDR3 length is 14 residues. The CDR3, as DNA: TGCAGTGCCAGGGGGCGGCGGGGCGCTTCGGAAGCTTTCTTT. As protein: CSARGRRGASEAFF.

This clonotype was seen a handful of times. The chain links TRBV4-1 to TRBJ2-5; D unresolved. Between the trimmed V and J ends, which lost 4 bases and 5 bases, there was a span of 14 bases. The CDR3 is made up of 14 amino acids. Germline assignment: CDR1 MGHRA and CDR2 YSYEKL. The CDR3 DNA reads TGCGCCAGCAGCCTTTACGGCGTTAAGGAGACCCAGTACTTC. This translates into CASSLYGVKETQYF.

V and J are TRBV5-1 and TRBJ2-5, with TRBD2 as a possible D gene (5 bases). The CDR3 is 15 amino acids. Trimming shortened V by 0 bases and J by 5 bases, and 14 bases separated the two germline ends. Germline V lookup: CDR1 SGHRS, CDR2 YFSETQ. DNA of the CDR3: TGCGCCAGCAGCTTGGGGCTGGTCCCGGGGGAGACCCAGTACTTC. Protein sequence: CASSLGLVPGETQYF. Filled out from reference TRBV5-1 and TRBJ2-5, the complete variable domain reads KAGVTQTPRYLIKTRGQQVTLSCSPISGHRSVSWYQQTPGQGLQFLFEYFSETQRNKGNFPGRFSGRQFSNSRSEMNVSTLELGDSALYLCASSLGLVPGETQYFGPGTRLLVL.

The chain employs TRBV7-9 and TRBJ2-3; D is ambiguous. With 1 base removed from V and 1 base from J, the gap between germline ends came to 9 bases. Germline lookup yields CDR1 SEHNR and CDR2 FQNEAQ (reference sequence). CDR3 size: 15 residues. CDR3 residues: CASSLGGSRTDTQYF. CDR3 DNA: TGTGCCAGCAGCTTAGGGGGATCCCGCACAGATACGCAGTATTTT. Supplemented by reference TRBV7-9 and TRBJ2-3, the full variable domain reads DTGVSQNPRHKITKRGQNVTFRCDPISEHNRLYWYRQTLGQGPEFLTYFQNEAQLEKSRLLSDRFSAERPKGSFSTLEIQRTEQGDSAMYLCASSLGGSRTDTQYFGPGTRLTVL.

This clonotype was seen a handful of times. This sequence joins TRBV7-3 and TRBJ1-1; D unresolved. Trimming pared 4 bases from V and 6 bases from J, leaving 12 bases between. This CDR3 comprises 13 residues. The germline gives CDR1 SGHTA, CDR2 FQGTGA. The CDR3 spells CASSSTGFAEAFF. The CDR3 nucleotides are TGTGCCAGCAGCTCAACGGGGTTCGCTGAAGCTTTCTTT.

This clonotype has more than one count but fewer than ten. The V call is TRBV5-1, the J call TRBJ2-5; 8 positions agree with TRBD2. The CDR3 consists of 14 residues. With V trimmed by 1 base and J by 5 bases, 4 bases remained unmatched. Per the germline V gene, CDR1 is SGHRS and CDR2 is YFSETQ. The CDR3: CASSLSRGAETQYF. The CDR3 region has the DNA TGCGCCAGCAGCTTGTCGCGGGGGGCTGAGACCCAGTACTTC.

This clonotype was found a few times. This chain uses TRBV6-5 with TRBJ2-5; TRBD1 aligns across 8 bases. The J call may not be correct, given that the DNA end is closer to TRBJ2-7. The germline V gene encodes CDR1 MNHEY and CDR2 SVGAGI. The CDR3 spans 16 residues. CDR3 DNA: TGTGCCAGCAGCTACGGAGTGGGGACAGGCACCTACGAGCAGTACTTC. The encoded protein is CASSYGVGTGTYEQYF.

This clonotype was observed a few times. The V and J genes are TRBV11-2 and TRBJ2-2; D is perhaps TRBD1 or TRBD2 (6 bases each). Germline values: CDR1 SGHAT, CDR2 FQNNGV. V was clipped by 5 bases and J by 7 bases, with 26 bases between them. This CDR3 is 18 amino acids long. CDR3 bases: TGTGCCAGCAGCCGTACCTTTACAGGGAGGCAGATGAGCGGGGAGCTGTTTTTT. It specifies CASSRTFTGRQMSGELFF.

J is TRBJ2-2 and V is TRBV12-5; 7 nucleotides match TRBD1. This CDR3 is 16 amino acids long. The germline gives CDR1 LGHNT, CDR2 FRNRAP. The junction had 6 bases not matched to a gene; V was cut back by 1 base and J by 4 bases. The CDR3 protein is CASGLGRGTGTGELFF. The CDR3 DNA reads as TGTGCTAGTGGTTTGGGCAGGGGGACCGGCACCGGGGAGCTGTTTTTT.

In its sample, this clonotype was seen a few times. The V call is TRBV15, the J call TRBJ2-5; 11 bases line up with TRBD2. This CDR3 is built from 16 residues. V shed 0 bases and J 4 bases; nucleotides not matched to a gene: 4. Germline assignment: CDR1 LNHNV and CDR2 YYDKDF (reference sequence). The CDR3 region has the DNA TGTGCCACCAGCAGAGAACGCCTAGCGGGGGGAGAGACCCAGTACTTC. Its protein product is CATSRERLAGGETQYF.